One and the same sample provided the 11 T cell receptor beta chains below, sequenced in a study of blood T cells in healthy people across ages. Primers used in a second PCR of roughly 6 to 12 cycles were a sample-barcoded 5' primer and a J-beta primer mix. TCRdb re-analysed the 5' RACE reads in MiXCR, keeping a single row per CDR3 protein. In the table there are approximately 490,000 distinct CDR3 sequences, approximately 25% of which are singletons. Separately, the same data were catalogued under a study of T cells of mothers and their children.

Sample: blood. Source of these receptors: a boy younger than 18 in good health.

The V and J genes are TRBV4-3 and TRBJ2-7; D not certain. V lost 0 bases, J lost 4 bases, and 16 bases lay in between. The CDR3 extends over 16 amino acids. CDR1 is LGHNA and CDR2 is YSLEER in the germline V gene. The CDR3 loop reads CASSQDVALFAYEQYF. CDR3 sequence (DNA): TGCGCCAGCAGCCAAGATGTGGCTTTATTCGCATACGAGCAGTACTTC.

This rearrangement joins TRBV7-2 to TRBJ1-4, with D hard to call. The CDR3 spans 15 residues. Trimming pared 1 base from V and 4 bases from J, leaving 10 bases between. CDR1 and CDR2 (germline): SGHTA, FQGNSA. The CDR3 reads CASSLVPNCNEKLFF. CDR3 coding DNA: TGTGCCAGCAGCTTAGTTCCCAATTGTAATGAAAAACTGTTTTTT.

In its sample, this clonotype was seen a few times. The V and J genes are TRBV27 and TRBJ1-1; D gene uncertain. The CDR3 extends over 14 amino acids. Trimming took off 8 bases at V and 1 base at J, with 14 bases between the two ends. Germline-derived CDR1 and CDR2 are MNHEY and SMNVEV (reference sequence). DNA for the CDR3: TGTGCCAGCTCTCCCGACACGCCGAACACTGAAGCTTTCTTT. Its translation is CASSPDTPNTEAFF.

The table lists this clonotype with a few counts. CDR3 sequence: CSVTGSWEKLFF. In DNA form, the CDR3 reads TGCAGTGTCACAGGGTCGTGGGAAAAACTGTTTTTT. J is TRBJ1-4 and V is TRBV20-1; D possibly corresponds to TRBD1 (6 bases). The CDR3 length is 12 residues. The V gene lost 7 bases and the J gene lost 8 bases, with 14 bases spanning the gap. Germline V lookup: CDR1 DFQATT, CDR2 SNEGSKA (reference sequence).

This rearrangement joins TRBV27 to TRBJ2-7, with 10 positions matching TRBD2. CDR3 size: 16 residues. From germline, CDR1 is MNHEY and CDR2 SMNVEV (reference sequence). V shed 5 bases, J shed 2 bases, and the junction held 9 bases outside the gene matches. CDR3 loop: CASSLGLAAHTYEQYF. In nucleotides, the CDR3 is TGTGCCAGCAGTCTCGGACTAGCGGCCCATACCTACGAGCAGTACTTC.

This rearrangement joins TRBV11-1 to TRBJ1-1; no clear D gene. Germline V gene sequence: CDR1 SGHAT, CDR2 FQDESV (reference sequence). V lost 1 base and J lost 3, with 6 bases in between. The CDR3 runs 13 residues. Here the CDR3 DNA reads TGTGCCAGCAGCTTAGACCGTTACACTGAAGCTTTCTTT. This sequence encodes CASSLDRYTEAFF.

A few counts support this clonotype. This CDR3 is CASSQDHAREQFF. The CDR3 bases are TGCGCCAGCAGCCAAGATCATGCACGTGAGCAGTTCTTC. The chain combines TRBV4-3 with TRBJ2-1; no definite D call. V lost 0 bases, J lost 9 bases, and 9 bases lay in between. Germline assignment: CDR1 LGHNA and CDR2 YSLEER. CDR3 length: 13 residues.

The genes are TRBV20-1 and TRBJ2-3, with TRBD2 as a possible D gene (5 bases). The length of the CDR3 is 14 residues. Germline V gene data show CDR1 as DFQATT and CDR2 as SNEGSKA (reference sequence). V was shortened by 0 bases and J by 2 bases, with 9 bases between the two germline ends. Here the CDR3 DNA reads TGCAGTGCTAGAGACCGGGGAAACACAGATACGCAGTATTTT. Its protein is CSARDRGNTDTQYF.

A note on this clonotype: Just one base apart from a much larger clone, this may be a read error. The rearrangement joins TRBV4-3 to TRBJ2-1; 11 nucleotides line up with TRBD2. CDR1 LGHNA and CDR2 YSLEER come from the germline V gene. The CDR3 extends over 16 amino acids. The DNA of the CDR3 is TGCGCCGGCAGCCTTGGACTAGCGGGCTCCTACAATGAGCAGTTCTTC. This sequence encodes CAGSLGLAGSYNEQFF.

The genes are TRBV5-1 and TRBJ2-3; 12 nucleotides line up with TRBD2. Germline assignment: CDR1 SGHRS and CDR2 YFSETQ. Trimming at V came to 3 bases and at J to 6 bases, leaving 11 bases not matched to a gene. The length of the CDR3 is 17 residues. The CDR3 coding sequence is TGCGCCAGCAGCTACGGACTAGCGGGGCAGAAGTCGGATACGCAGTATTTT. Residues: CASSYGLAGQKSDTQYF. The whole variable domain, filled in from reference TRBV5-1 and TRBJ2-3, reads KAGVTQTPRYLIKTRGQQVTLSCSPISGHRSVSWYQQTPGQGLQFLFEYFSETQRNKGNFPGRFSGRQFSNSRSEMNVSTLELGDSALYLCASSYGLAGQKSDTQYFGPGTRLTVL.

This clonotype occurred many times. The V gene is TRBV7-6, the J gene TRBJ2-5; D is unresolved. This CDR3 comprises 13 residues. Germline CDR1 and CDR2: SGHVS and FNYEAQ. V lost 5 bases to trimming and J lost 2 bases, with 9 bases between them. The DNA of the CDR3 is TGTGCCAGCAGCCCCGGATTTCAAGAGACCCAGTACTTC. Protein product: CASSPGFQETQYF.